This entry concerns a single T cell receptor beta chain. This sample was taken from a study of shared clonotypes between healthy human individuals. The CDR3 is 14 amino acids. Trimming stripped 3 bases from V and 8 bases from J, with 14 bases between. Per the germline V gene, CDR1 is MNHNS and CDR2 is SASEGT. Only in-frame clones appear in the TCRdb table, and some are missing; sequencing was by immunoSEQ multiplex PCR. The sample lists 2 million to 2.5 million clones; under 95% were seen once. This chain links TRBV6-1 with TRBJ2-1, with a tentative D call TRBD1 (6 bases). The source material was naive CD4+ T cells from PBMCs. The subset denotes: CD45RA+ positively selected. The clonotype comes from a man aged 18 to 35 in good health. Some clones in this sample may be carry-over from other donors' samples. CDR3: CASSDPLYRDEQFF. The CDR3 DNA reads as TGTGCCAGCAGTGATCCCTTGTACAGGGATGAGCAGTTCTTC.